The rows below give T cell receptor beta chains drawn from one sample of a study of blood T cell repertoires in COVID-19. Data came from immunoSEQ multiplex PCR; TCRdb stores just in-frame clones and leaves some out. The sample holds some 200,000 clones; over 75% are singletons and the top ten take 3.5%. Sequencing input: PBMCs or T cells enriched from blood (not recorded which). The source is a woman in her late teens or twenties in a cohort exposed to, infected with or recovered from COVID-19 (not recorded which). The CDR3 runs from the conserved cysteine through the conserved F or W. Fields, in order: D gene, V gene, clone size, J gene, CDR3 protein, CDR3 DNA. D genes are given only for firm matches. Some rows have no size entry. The others give once, few or many, or a class for an expanded clone.

d_gene: .
v_gene: TRBV13
abundance: .
j_gene: TRBJ1-1
CDR3aa: CASSPERVNTEAFF
CDR3nt: TGTGCCAGCAGCCCCGAACGGGTGAACACTGAAGCTTTCTTT

d_gene: .
v_gene: TRBV2
abundance: few
j_gene: TRBJ1-5
CDR3aa: CASRAGTNQPQHF
CDR3nt: TGTGCCAGCAGGGCGGGAACTAATCAGCCCCAGCATTTT

d_gene: TRBD2
v_gene: TRBV13
abundance: .
j_gene: TRBJ2-1
CDR3aa: CASSLERLAGANEQFF
CDR3nt: TGTGCCAGCAGCTTAGAAAGACTAGCGGGAGCGAATGAGCAGTTCTTC

d_gene: TRBD1
v_gene: TRBV6-5
abundance: .
j_gene: TRBJ1-5
CDR3aa: CASSPQGTVDQPQHF
CDR3nt: TGTGCCAGCAGTCCTCAAGGGACAGTTGATCAGCCCCAGCATTTT

d_gene: .
v_gene: TRBV18
abundance: .
j_gene: TRBJ1-4
CDR3aa: CASSPQTATNEKLFF
CDR3nt: TGTGCCAGCTCACCACAGACAGCAACTAATGAAAAACTGTTTTTT

d_gene: TRBD1
v_gene: TRBV2
abundance: .
j_gene: TRBJ1-6
CDR3aa: CASSQRGTGGSPLHF
CDR3nt: TGTGCCAGCAGTCAAAGGGGGACAGGGGGATCACCCCTCCACTTT

d_gene: .
v_gene: TRBV15
abundance: .
j_gene: TRBJ1-2
CDR3aa: CATSRPRDTPYYGYTF
CDR3nt: TGTGCCACCAGCAGACCTCGGGACACACCTTATTATGGCTACACCTTC

d_gene: .
v_gene: TRBV28
abundance: .
j_gene: TRBJ1-3
CDR3aa: CASSVWSSGNTIYF
CDR3nt: TGTGCCAGCAGCGTCTGGAGCTCTGGAAACACCATATATTTT

d_gene: .
v_gene: TRBV11-2
abundance: few
j_gene: TRBJ1-3
CDR3aa: CASSSPPPQGLSGNTIYF
CDR3nt: TGTGCCAGCAGCTCACCTCCCCCACAGGGCCTCTCTGGAAACACCATATATTTT

d_gene: TRBD1
v_gene: TRBV10-2
abundance: .
j_gene: TRBJ2-1
CDR3aa: CASSDYIRDRGEGEQFF
CDR3nt: TGCGCCAGCAGTGACTATATCCGGGACAGGGGAGAGGGTGAGCAGTTCTTC

d_gene: .
v_gene: TRBV21-1
abundance: .
j_gene: TRBJ1-2
CDR3aa: CASSGGHGLYGYTF
CDR3nt: TGTGCCAGCAGCGGGGGACACGGACTGTATGGCTACACCTTC

d_gene: TRBD2
v_gene: TRBV7-2
abundance: .
j_gene: TRBJ2-1
CDR3aa: CASSLAPGATSGRYNEQFF
CDR3nt: TGTGCCAGCAGCTTAGCGCCGGGGGCGACTAGCGGGAGATACAATGAGCAGTTCTTC

d_gene: .
v_gene: TRBV6-1
abundance: .
j_gene: TRBJ1-2
CDR3aa: CASSEEGRGFGYGYTF
CDR3nt: TGTGCCAGCAGTGAAGAGGGTCGAGGGTTCGGGTATGGCTACACCTTC

d_gene: TRBD1
v_gene: TRBV5-1
abundance: .
j_gene: TRBJ1-4
CDR3aa: CASSSAGTGAEKLFF
CDR3nt: TGCGCCAGCAGCTCAGCCGGGACAGGGGCTGAAAAACTGTTTTTT

d_gene: .
v_gene: TRBV6-1
abundance: .
j_gene: TRBJ2-7
CDR3aa: CASSTQSGEQYF
CDR3nt: TGTGCCAGCAGTACTCAGTCGGGAGAGCAGTACTTC

d_gene: .
v_gene: TRBV12-3/TRBV12-4
abundance: .
j_gene: TRBJ2-1
CDR3aa: CASSRPTRNEQFF
CDR3nt: TGTGCCAGCAGTCGCCCCACGAGGAATGAGCAGTTCTTC

d_gene: TRBD2
v_gene: TRBV9
abundance: few
j_gene: TRBJ2-7
CDR3aa: CASSHGSGGVYEQYF
CDR3nt: TGTGCCAGCAGCCATGGGAGCGGGGGGGTTTACGAGCAGTACTTC

d_gene: TRBD1
v_gene: TRBV2
abundance: .
j_gene: TRBJ2-7
CDR3aa: CASTEGGDRVYEQYF
CDR3nt: TGTGCCAGCACCGAAGGGGGGGACAGGGTCTACGAGCAGTACTTC

d_gene: TRBD2
v_gene: TRBV6-4
abundance: .
j_gene: TRBJ2-7
CDR3aa: CASTTTGLAREQYF
CDR3nt: TGTGCCAGCACTACGACGGGACTAGCACGGGAGCAGTACTTC

d_gene: .
v_gene: TRBV19
abundance: .
j_gene: TRBJ2-5
CDR3aa: CASSIRGKSATQYF
CDR3nt: TGTGCCAGTAGTATCCGAGGAAAGTCGGCGACCCAGTACTTC

d_gene: TRBD2
v_gene: TRBV5-1
abundance: .
j_gene: TRBJ2-1
CDR3aa: CASRPGLAGEPYNEQFF
CDR3nt: TGCGCCAGCAGACCTGGACTAGCGGGGGAGCCCTACAATGAGCAGTTCTTC

d_gene: .
v_gene: TRBV29-1
abundance: .
j_gene: TRBJ2-5
CDR3aa: CSAHTPGETQYF
CDR3nt: TGCAGCGCCCACACCCCGGGAGAGACCCAGTACTTC

d_gene: .
v_gene: TRBV5-4
abundance: .
j_gene: TRBJ1-2
CDR3aa: CASNKGGDYGYTF
CDR3nt: TGTGCCAGCAATAAGGGAGGGGACTATGGCTACACCTTC

d_gene: TRBD1
v_gene: TRBV5-6
abundance: .
j_gene: TRBJ1-1
CDR3aa: CASSPDRVRGQGRAFF
CDR3nt: TGTGCCAGCAGCCCTGACAGGGTTCGGGGGCAGGGGAGGGCTTTCTTT

d_gene: .
v_gene: TRBV5-4
abundance: .
j_gene: TRBJ1-2
CDR3aa: CASSLVLSRSGYTF
CDR3nt: TGTGCCAGCAGCTTGGTCTTGAGCCGGAGTGGCTACACCTTC

d_gene: .
v_gene: TRBV2
abundance: .
j_gene: TRBJ1-4
CDR3aa: CASTLGERLFF
CDR3nt: TGTGCCAGCACTCTGGGAGAGAGACTGTTTTTT

d_gene: TRBD1
v_gene: TRBV19
abundance: .
j_gene: TRBJ2-5
CDR3aa: CATRDRGIQETQYF
CDR3nt: TGTGCCACCCGGGACAGGGGGATTCAAGAGACCCAGTACTTC

d_gene: .
v_gene: TRBV10-3
abundance: .
j_gene: TRBJ1-5
CDR3aa: CATHRVLNQPQHF
CDR3nt: TGTGCCACTCACAGGGTCCTCAATCAGCCCCAGCATTTT

d_gene: TRBD1
v_gene: TRBV19
abundance: once
j_gene: TRBJ2-3
CDR3aa: CASSMTGGRTGDTQYF
CDR3nt: TGTGCCAGTAGTATGACAGGGGGCCGAACAGGTGATACGCAGTATTTT

d_gene: .
v_gene: TRBV2
abundance: .
j_gene: TRBJ1-1
CDR3aa: CASNRLNTEAFF
CDR3nt: TGTGCCAGCAACAGGCTTAACACTGAAGCTTTCTTT

d_gene: .
v_gene: TRBV10-2
abundance: .
j_gene: TRBJ2-2
CDR3aa: CASRPGGTGELFF
CDR3nt: TGCGCCAGCAGACCCGGGGGCACCGGGGAGCTGTTTTTT

d_gene: .
v_gene: TRBV5-5
abundance: once
j_gene: TRBJ2-7
CDR3aa: CASSLAGGSYEQYF
CDR3nt: TGTGCCAGCAGCTTGGCAGGTGGGTCCTACGAGCAGTACTTC

d_gene: TRBD1
v_gene: TRBV7-2
abundance: .
j_gene: TRBJ1-2
CDR3aa: CASSLEMGQAQRGYGYTF
CDR3nt: TGTGCCAGCAGCTTAGAAATGGGACAGGCCCAAAGGGGCTATGGCTACACCTTC

d_gene: TRBD1
v_gene: TRBV12-5
abundance: .
j_gene: TRBJ2-1
CDR3aa: CASGSGTGAYNEQFF
CDR3nt: TGTGCTAGTGGTTCGGGGACAGGGGCCTACAATGAGCAGTTCTTC

d_gene: .
v_gene: TRBV7-3
abundance: .
j_gene: TRBJ1-1
CDR3aa: CASSLAGSGYEAFF
CDR3nt: TGTGCCAGCAGCTTGGCGGGCAGCGGCTATGAAGCTTTCTTT

d_gene: .
v_gene: TRBV7-6
abundance: .
j_gene: TRBJ2-1
CDR3aa: CASSGGSSFHEQFF
CDR3nt: TGTGCCAGCAGCGGCGGTAGCAGTTTCCATGAGCAGTTCTTC

d_gene: .
v_gene: TRBV6-1
abundance: .
j_gene: TRBJ2-1
CDR3aa: CASSGPGRGRRGRNEQFF
CDR3nt: TGTGCCAGCAGTGGGCCGGGCAGGGGGAGACGGGGGCGGAATGAGCAGTTCTTC

d_gene: TRBD1
v_gene: TRBV7-9
abundance: .
j_gene: TRBJ1-1
CDR3aa: CASSTTGVYTEAFF
CDR3nt: TGTGCCAGCAGCACGACAGGGGTTTACACTGAAGCTTTCTTT

d_gene: .
v_gene: TRBV28
abundance: .
j_gene: TRBJ2-3
CDR3aa: CASRATEPTDTQYF
CDR3nt: TGTGCCAGCAGGGCTACAGAGCCCACAGATACGCAGTATTTT

d_gene: .
v_gene: TRBV11-1
abundance: .
j_gene: TRBJ1-1
CDR3aa: CASSLPGGTFGAFF
CDR3nt: TGTGCCAGCAGCCTCCCGGGGGGAACCTTCGGCGCTTTCTTT

d_gene: .
v_gene: TRBV4-1
abundance: .
j_gene: TRBJ1-1
CDR3aa: CASSQGEFYTEAFF
CDR3nt: TGCGCCAGCAGCCAAGGGGAGTTTTACACTGAAGCTTTCTTT

d_gene: .
v_gene: TRBV6-5
abundance: .
j_gene: TRBJ1-4
CDR3aa: CASSYRGGVLFF
CDR3nt: TGTGCCAGCAGTTACAGGGGCGGGGTTTTGTTTTTT

d_gene: TRBD2
v_gene: TRBV28
abundance: .
j_gene: TRBJ2-3
CDR3aa: CASSGLGTSGWLDTQYF
CDR3nt: TGTGCCAGCAGTGGCCTCGGGACTAGCGGGTGGCTAGATACGCAGTATTTT

d_gene: TRBD1
v_gene: TRBV3-1/TRBV3-2
abundance: .
j_gene: TRBJ1-2
CDR3aa: CASSHRDRVPGYTF
CDR3nt: TGTGCCAGCAGCCATCGGGACAGGGTCCCTGGCTACACCTTC

d_gene: .
v_gene: TRBV20-1
abundance: .
j_gene: TRBJ2-5
CDR3aa: CSASSETQYF
CDR3nt: TGCAGTGCTAGCTCAGAGACCCAGTACTTC

d_gene: TRBD1
v_gene: TRBV27
abundance: .
j_gene: TRBJ2-1
CDR3aa: CASSQTGGEQFF
CDR3nt: TGTGCCAGCAGCCAGACAGGGGGTGAGCAGTTCTTC

d_gene: TRBD2
v_gene: TRBV28
abundance: .
j_gene: TRBJ2-3
CDR3aa: CASSKLAGGKDTQYF
CDR3nt: TGTGCCAGCAGTAAACTAGCGGGAGGGAAAGATACGCAGTATTTT

d_gene: TRBD1
v_gene: TRBV6-5
abundance: .
j_gene: TRBJ1-2
CDR3aa: CASSLQGAGGYTF
CDR3nt: TGTGCCAGCAGTTTACAGGGGGCTGGTGGCTACACCTTC

d_gene: .
v_gene: TRBV7-8
abundance: .
j_gene: TRBJ1-2
CDR3aa: CASSLLSPDYGYTF
CDR3nt: TGTGCCAGCAGCCTCTTGTCTCCAGACTATGGCTACACCTTC